This T cell receptor (beta chain) was sequenced during a study of cytomegalovirus exposure and HLA in healthy donors. In regard to this clone: The antigen is undetermined.

The ends lost 5 bases at V and 0 bases at J; junction bases unmatched: 14. Looked up from germline, CDR1 is SGHTA and CDR2 is FQGNSA. The CDR3 totals 18 residues. PCR used 60 Vbeta primers and 13 Jbeta primers. Produced via immunoSEQ multiplex PCR; TCRdb's table is partial and in-frame only. The data show approximately 220,000 clones, more than 60% seen once. Study results and limitations: In presence/absence analyses, roughly uniform sequencing depth across donors was assumed.

Donors were ostensibly healthy at sampling, although undocumented immune exposures were probable. The TCR comes from a girl aged 2-10 years in good health and CMV-seronegative. The genes are TRBV7-2 and TRBJ2-7, with TRBD2 matching 9 bases. Sample: PBMCs. CDR3 nucleotide sequence: TGTGCCAGCAGCCCCCGTATCTCGACTAGCGGATACTCCTACGAGCAGTACTTC. Amino acids: CASSPRISTSGYSYEQYF.